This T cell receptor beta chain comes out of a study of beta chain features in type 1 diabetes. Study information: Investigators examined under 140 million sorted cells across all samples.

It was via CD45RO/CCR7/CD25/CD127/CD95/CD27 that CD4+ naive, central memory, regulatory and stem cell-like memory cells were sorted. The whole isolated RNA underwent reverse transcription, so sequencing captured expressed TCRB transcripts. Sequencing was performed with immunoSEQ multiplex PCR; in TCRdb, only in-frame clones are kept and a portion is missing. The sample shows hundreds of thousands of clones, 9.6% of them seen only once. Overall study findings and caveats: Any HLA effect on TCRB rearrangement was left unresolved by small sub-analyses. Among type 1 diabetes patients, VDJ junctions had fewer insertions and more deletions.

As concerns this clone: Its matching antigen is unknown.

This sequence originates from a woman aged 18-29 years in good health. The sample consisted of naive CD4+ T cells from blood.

The CDR3 spells CASSTNRGRLSYEQYF. In nucleotides, the CDR3 is TGTGCCAGTAGTACCAACAGGGGAAGACTCTCCTACGAGCAGTACTTC. The chain uses TRBV19 and TRBJ2-7; 7 bases are shared with TRBD1. With V trimmed by 4 bases and J by 0 bases, 9 bases remained unmatched. CDR3 length: 16 amino acids. CDR1 and CDR2 from the germline V gene are LNHDA and SQIVND (reference sequence). Full variable domain (missing parts from reference TRBV19 and TRBJ2-7): DGGITQSPKYLFRKEGQNVTLSCEQNLNHDAMYWYRQDPGQGLRLIYYSQIVNDFQKGDIAEGYSVSREKKESFPLTVTSAQKNPTAFYLCASSTNRGRLSYEQYFGPGTRLTVT.